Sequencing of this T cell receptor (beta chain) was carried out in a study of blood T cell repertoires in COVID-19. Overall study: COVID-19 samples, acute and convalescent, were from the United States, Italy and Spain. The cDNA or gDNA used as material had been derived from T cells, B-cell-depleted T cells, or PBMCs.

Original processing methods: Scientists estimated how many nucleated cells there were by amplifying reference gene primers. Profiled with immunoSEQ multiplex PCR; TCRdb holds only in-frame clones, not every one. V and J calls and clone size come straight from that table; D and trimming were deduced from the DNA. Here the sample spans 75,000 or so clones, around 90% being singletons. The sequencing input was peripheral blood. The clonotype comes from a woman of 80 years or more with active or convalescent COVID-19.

CDR3 sequence: CASSLQGYGTEAFF. The CDR3 nucleotides read TGTGCCAGCAGCTTGCAGGGGTATGGCACTGAAGCTTTCTTT. This sequence joins TRBV7-3 and TRBJ1-1; possible D gene TRBD1, 6 bases. Germline CDR1 and CDR2: SGHTA and FQGTGA. Trimming pared 3 bases from V and 4 bases from J, leaving 12 bases between. The CDR3 spans 14 residues.